The rows below give T cell receptor beta chains drawn from one sample of a study of blood T cell repertoires in COVID-19. Repertoires were generated with immunoSEQ multiplex PCR, while TCRdb's copy carries only in-frame clones and drops some. The data hold 30,000 to 35,000 clones, with over 75% observed a single time. Sequenced material: peripheral blood. These receptors all stem from a man between 60 and 75 years old with COVID-19, enrolled during active disease. Each CDR3 is given with its conserved first and last residue. D genes are given only for firm matches. The size entry is marked missing in some rows and otherwise reads once, few, many or a size class.

TRBJ2-5	NA	TRBD1	TRBV6-5	CASSYLGTVETQYF	TGTGCCAGCAGTTACCTAGGGACAGTGGAGACCCAGTACTTC
TRBJ2-5	NA	NA	TRBV30	CAWRSQGVETQYF	TGTGCCTGGAGGTCGCAGGGCGTCGAGACCCAGTACTTC
TRBJ2-5	few	TRBD2	TRBV7-9	CASSETKSSSGRTQYF	TGTGCCAGCAGCGAAACGAAAAGCTCTAGCGGGAGAACCCAGTACTTC
TRBJ1-1	NA	TRBD1	TRBV30	CAWSFRDRGITEAFF	TGTGCCTGGAGTTTCCGGGACAGGGGGATTACTGAAGCTTTCTTT
TRBJ2-2	NA	TRBD2	TRBV5-4	CASSLRGLAGTGELFF	TGTGCCAGCAGCTTGAGGGGACTAGCGGGCACCGGGGAGCTGTTTTTT
TRBJ1-5	NA	TRBD1	TRBV28	CASLLSRGRQPQHF	TGTGCCAGCCTTCTTAGTAGGGGGCGTCAGCCCCAGCATTTT
TRBJ1-6	NA	NA	TRBV4-2	CASSQNGRGHNSPLHF	TGTGCCAGCAGCCAAAATGGCAGGGGCCATAATTCACCCCTCCACTTT
TRBJ2-5	NA	TRBD2	TRBV10-1	CASSSGLAETQYF	TGCGCCAGCAGTTCAGGACTAGCGGAGACCCAGTACTTC
TRBJ2-3	NA	TRBD2	TRBV4-3	CASSQGFSVAGGSDTQYF	TGCGCCAGCAGCCAAGGTTTTTCGGTAGCGGGAGGATCAGATACGCAGTATTTT
TRBJ1-1	NA	NA	TRBV12-3/TRBV12-4	CASSPGIGEAFF	TGTGCCAGCAGTCCGGGGATAGGTGAAGCTTTCTTT
TRBJ1-1	NA	NA	TRBV30	CAWSVRQAGTEAFF	TGTGCCTGGAGTGTTAGGCAGGCGGGCACTGAAGCTTTCTTT
TRBJ2-1	once	TRBD2	TRBV7-9	CASSSLSGIFVEQFF	TGTGCCAGCAGCTCCCTTAGCGGGATTTTTGTTGAGCAGTTCTTC
TRBJ2-3	NA	TRBD2	TRBV19	CASSSGRFGGTQYF	TGTGCCAGTAGTAGCGGGAGATTCGGGGGTACGCAGTATTTT
TRBJ2-3	NA	NA	TRBV6-4	CASNTSESTDTQYF	TGTGCCAGCAATACATCGGAGAGCACAGATACGCAGTATTTT
TRBJ2-2	once	TRBD1	TRBV19	CASSIEADRDPGELFF	TGTGCCAGTAGTATAGAGGCAGACAGGGACCCCGGGGAGCTGTTTTTT
TRBJ2-7	NA	TRBD2	TRBV4-1	CASSQRQGASGSLEQYF	TGCGCCAGCAGCCAACGTCAAGGCGCTAGCGGGAGTTTAGAGCAGTACTTC
TRBJ1-3	NA	NA	TRBV28	CASSQGHSGNTIYF	TGTGCCAGCAGTCAGGGGCACTCTGGAAACACCATATATTTT
TRBJ2-4	NA	TRBD1	TRBV7-2	CASSLTQRDRGSF	TGTGCCAGCAGCTTAACTCAACGGGACAGGGGTTCCTTC
TRBJ2-5	NA	NA	TRBV24-1	CATSDGPGTQYF	TGTGCCACCAGTGATGGTCCGGGGACCCAGTACTTC
TRBJ2-1	once	TRBD1	TRBV6-6	CASSPLTGGFSYNEQFF	TGTGCCAGCAGTCCCCTGACAGGGGGGTTTTCCTACAATGAGCAGTTCTTC
TRBJ1-5	NA	NA	TRBV4-1	CASSQVQGQPQHF	TGCGCCAGCAGCCAAGTCCAGGGGCAGCCCCAGCATTTT
TRBJ2-3	NA	NA	TRBV9	CASSPRRGRSTDTQYF	TGTGCCAGCAGCCCCCGGAGGGGGCGGTCCACAGATACGCAGTATTTT
TRBJ2-7	NA	TRBD2	TRBV3-1/TRBV3-2	CASSLRTSGSEQYF	TGTGCCAGCAGCCTCCGGACTAGCGGGAGCGAGCAGTACTTC
TRBJ2-3	once	NA	TRBV2	CASIPTESDTQYF	TGTGCCAGCATACCGACAGAGTCAGATACGCAGTATTTT
TRBJ2-7	NA	TRBD2	TRBV28	CASSTQLAGVPYEQYF	TGTGCCAGCAGTACCCAACTAGCGGGAGTGCCCTACGAGCAGTACTTC
TRBJ2-7	NA	NA	TRBV24-1	CATSDGPKTEQYF	TGTGCCACCAGTGATGGCCCCAAAACCGAGCAGTACTTC
TRBJ2-1	NA	NA	TRBV30	CAWRMRGNEQFF	TGTGCCTGGCGGATGAGGGGGAATGAGCAGTTCTTC
TRBJ1-3	NA	TRBD1	TRBV7-9	CASRSDRGSGNTIYF	TGTGCCAGCAGATCGGACAGGGGCTCTGGAAACACCATATATTTT
TRBJ2-6	NA	NA	TRBV7-2	CASSYEISGANVLTF	TGTGCCAGCAGCTATGAGATCTCTGGGGCCAACGTCCTGACTTTC
TRBJ1-2	few	NA	TRBV18	CASSPSNTGPGYGYTF	TGTGCCAGCTCACCGTCTAACACAGGGCCTGGGTATGGCTACACCTTC
TRBJ1-2	NA	NA	TRBV24-1	CATSDQGRNGGGYTF	TGTGCCACCAGTGATCAAGGACGGAATGGAGGAGGCTACACCTTC
TRBJ1-2	few	NA	TRBV2	CASSEEGDYGYTF	TGTGCCAGCAGTGAAGAAGGGGACTATGGCTACACCTTC
TRBJ1-2	NA	NA	TRBV18	CASSPSTGYGYTF	TGTGCCAGCTCACCAAGCACGGGCTATGGCTACACCTTC
TRBJ2-3	NA	TRBD1	TRBV19	CASSPTGGSTDTQYF	TGTGCCAGTAGTCCCACAGGGGGGAGCACAGATACGCAGTATTTT